This TCR beta chain originates from a study of Ad26.COV2.S vaccination and SARS-CoV-2 variants. Trimming stripped 5 bases from V and 13 bases from J, with 21 bases between. The germline gives CDR1 MDHEN, CDR2 SYDVKM. This CDR3 spans 15 amino acids. Libraries were prepared by immunoSEQ multiplex PCR; TCRdb keeps only in-frame clonotypes and omits some of them. The table has approximately 500,000 clones, around 85% seen once; the top ten hold roughly 13%. Note on this clone: Its specificity is not known.

Treatment defined: approximately 18 received Ad26.COV2.S at low or high dose, single or two shots; 5 received placebo; per-sample allocation not given. Material that was analyzed had been drawn on day 63 after the first vaccine or placebo injection. Study-level findings and limits: Comparable non-spike TCR breadth was observed in vaccine and placebo recipients.

The chain has TRBV28 and TRBJ1-6; possibly TRBD1 for D (5 bases). This TCR came from a person aged 18-60 years who received the Ad26.COV2.S COVID-19 vaccine or a placebo. Sequenced material: peripheral blood, taken in a trial of Ad26.COV2.S vaccine versus placebo. CDR3 sequence reads: CASSKRHGGTLPLHF. The CDR3 nucleotides read TGTGCCAGCAGTAAACGCCACGGGGGGACGTTGCCCCTCCACTTT.